This T cell receptor (beta chain) was profiled in a study of identical twins. This clonotype was picked up a small number of times. A single record per CDR3 protein comes from TCRdb applying MiXCR to the 5' RACE reads. The sample records hundreds of thousands of distinct CDR3 sequences, roughly 20% being singletons. V was cut by 7 bases and J by 2 bases, with 15 bases left in between. CDR3 length: 15 amino acids. Another study also made use of these data, one on T cells expressing NK-cell markers.

The TCR originated in a young woman in good health. The material sequenced was PBMCs. This sequence joins TRBV12-3 or TRBV12-4 and TRBJ2-1, with D possibly TRBD2 on 6 matching bases. The CDR3 region has the DNA TGTGCCAGCACCCCTTGGGCGGGGACCTACAATGAGCAGTTCTTC. As protein: CASTPWAGTYNEQFF.